A single sample is the source of the 13 T cell receptor beta chains below, sequenced in a study of T cells expressing NK-cell markers. TCRdb reprocessed the 5' RACE reads, with one entry per CDR3 protein and no DNA. The sample totals about 390,000 distinct CDR3 sequences; its top ten clones hold approximately 12%. Source material: blood T cells: a sorted CD56 or NKG2C T cell subset, CD4+ or CD8+ T cells, or bulk PBMC T cells (not recorded which). These TCRs come from a woman between 50 and 59 years old in good health.

The gene calls are TRBV10-3 and TRBJ2-3; as DNA is missing, the TRBD1 call by TCRdb cannot be tested. Looked up from germline, CDR1 is ENHRY and CDR2 is SYGVKD. The CDR3 runs 13 residues. CDR3 in amino acids: CASRDLNTDTQYF.

V gene TRBV5-1 combines with J gene TRBJ2-5. CDR3 length equals 14 residues. Germline assignment: CDR1 SGHRS and CDR2 YFSETQ. This CDR3 reads CASKVSASQETQYF.

V and J are TRBV24-1 and TRBJ1-2; TCRdb lists TRBD1, though no DNA is available to test this call. Germline lookup yields CDR1 KGHDR and CDR2 SFDVKD. The CDR3 extends over 13 amino acids. Here the CDR3 reads CATRRGPTYGYTF.

The chain recombines TRBV7-8 with TRBJ1-1; TCRdb calls TRBD1, which cannot be checked without DNA. This CDR3 has 13 residues. The germline V gene has CDR1 SGHVS and CDR2 FQNEAQ. CDR3 residues: CASSLEAGPQAFF. The full variable domain, in which reference TRBV7-8 and TRBJ1-1 provide the parts outside the CDR3, is GAGVSQSPRYKVAKRGQDVALRCDPISGHVSLFWYQQALGQGPEFLTYFQNEAQLDKSGLPSDRFFAERPEGSVSTLKIQRTQQEDSAVYLCASSLEAGPQAFFGQGTRLTVV.

The chain is built from TRBV6-6 and TRBJ2-1; TCRdb calls TRBD2, which cannot be checked without DNA. The germline CDR1 and CDR2 sequences are MNHNY and SVGAGI (reference sequence). CDR3 size: 17 residues. The CDR3 sequence: CASSQPQPGLAGLEQFF.

The chain employs TRBV27 and TRBJ2-4; TCRdb calls TRBD1, which cannot be checked without DNA. There are 15 residues in the CDR3. CDR1 is MNHEY and CDR2 is SMNVEV in the germline V gene (reference sequence). The CDR3 reads CASSLLSGAENIQYF.

This chain links TRBV2 with TRBJ2-5; TCRdb's D call, TRBD2, is unchecked because there is no DNA. This CDR3 comprises 15 residues. Germline CDR1 is SNHLY and CDR2 is FYNNEI. CDR3 loop: CASSEESLGGETQYF.

The chain combines TRBV5-1 with TRBJ2-1; TCRdb's assignment of TRBD1 cannot be checked, as there is no DNA. This CDR3 has 14 residues. Germline-derived CDR1 and CDR2 are SGHRS and YFSETQ. CDR3: CASSSGTPFGEQFF. Combining the CDR3 with reference TRBV5-1 and TRBJ2-1 gives the whole variable domain KAGVTQTPRYLIKTRGQQVTLSCSPISGHRSVSWYQQTPGQGLQFLFEYFSETQRNKGNFPGRFSGRQFSNSRSEMNVSTLELGDSALYLCASSSGTPFGEQFFGPGTRLTVL.

The chain couples TRBV12-3 or TRBV12-4 to TRBJ2-5; the TRBD2 assignment by TCRdb is unverifiable without DNA. The CDR3 spans 15 residues. CDR3 loop: CASSFAGGRLGTQYF.

The J gene is TRBJ2-1, the V gene TRBV28; TCRdb selects TRBD2, and the lack of DNA leaves this call unchecked. The germline V gene has CDR1 MDHEN and CDR2 SYDVKM. The CDR3 totals 16 residues. The CDR3 here is CASSETSGRHYNEQFF.

The V and J genes are TRBV7-9 and TRBJ2-1; TCRdb's D call, TRBD1, is unchecked because there is no DNA. The CDR3 has 15 amino acids. The germline gives CDR1 SEHNR, CDR2 FQNEAQ (reference sequence). CDR3 region: CASSLGRQEDNEQFF. Combining the CDR3 with reference TRBV7-9 and TRBJ2-1 gives the whole variable domain DTGVSQNPRHKITKRGQNVTFRCDPISEHNRLYWYRQTLGQGPEFLTYFQNEAQLEKSRLLSDRFSAERPKGSFSTLEIQRTEQGDSAMYLCASSLGRQEDNEQFFGPGTRLTVL.

CDR3 sequence reads: CASSFGTGVGEQYF. This chain joins TRBV12-3 or TRBV12-4 and TRBJ2-7; the TCRdb D gene call, TRBD1, has no DNA to confirm it. CDR3 size: 14 residues.

The chain couples TRBV12-3 or TRBV12-4 to TRBJ2-3; with no DNA, the TCRdb D assignment of TRBD2 cannot be verified. The CDR3 is made up of 16 amino acids. CDR3 amino acids: CASSLGYGRATDTQYF.